This T cell receptor beta chain was retrieved from a study of post-analysis software for immune sequencing data (dated by TCRdb to the mid-2010s). Broadly, across the study: Disease courses on record covered relapsing-remitting, secondary progressive and progressive-relapsing multiple sclerosis, though some patients had no subtype annotation. The patient repertoires were set against 10 or so previously published healthy control repertoires from donors whose ages ranged from 6 to 25 years. A subset of samples was prepared in parallel using single-end sample barcoding, then pooled and co-amplified after Illumina adapter ligation. Broad study findings and their caveats: Significantly lower normalized Chao1 diversity was found in multiple sclerosis patients than in controls, suggesting substantial peripheral T-cell clonal expansion. Direct clustering with F measure revealed strong co-clustering of samples prepared in the same batch, which led to a batch-effect correction. The multiple sclerosis patient group was slightly younger than the control group.

To demonstrate the VDJtools post-analysis software, the study profiled TCR beta repertoires from the peripheral blood of around 13 young patients with multiple sclerosis. Multiple sclerosis patients were children and adolescents aged about 6 to 17 years. As regards this clonotype: Its antigen target is currently unknown. Base quality data are lacking; no much larger clone is found one base away.

Library preparation employed PCR. Sequencing took place on an Illumina HiSeq 2500. Unique molecular identifiers were incorporated into TCR beta cDNA libraries to reduce PCR and sequencing biases. Per 1 to 10 million input T cells, around 500,000 cDNA molecules were obtained, such that each molecule approximated one T cell. Patient libraries were prepared and sequenced with the same protocol used for the earlier healthy control dataset. Within a given batch, samples were prepared together, multiplexed and sequenced on the same HiSeq lane. Processing in the source paper ran as follows. MIGEC handled the raw barcoded reads, throwing out single-read molecular identifier groups before consensus assembly and CDR3 extraction. Clonotype tables were post-analysed with VDJtools, and diversity was normalized by down-sampling all datasets to the smallest sample size. In repertoire overlap clustering, CDR3 amino acid sequences, but not nucleotide sequences, were matched to correct batch-related cross-sample contamination. The public reads were run again by TCRdb, first through fastp at Q25 and then through MiXCR, and only productive beta chains were kept. Every entry covers one CDR3 protein and lists the most common genes and DNA from its rows. The V and J calls, along with clone size, are taken from TCRdb and not from the paper's own processing. The sample table holds roughly 870,000 distinct CDR3 sequences, of which approximately 57% were seen once. Under 6% of the sample belongs to the ten largest clones.

The sample comprised blood. The receptor's source is a girl aged 10-17 years with multiple sclerosis.

In nucleotide form, the sequence is TGTGCCACCAGTGATCCCGGACAACCCTACGAGCAGTACTTC. Translated, it gives CATSDPGQPYEQYF. Recombination connected TRBV24-1 to TRBJ2-7, with TRBD1 tentatively as D gene (5 bases match). V is clipped by 3 bases and J by 2 bases, and the sequence between their germline boundaries is 10 bases long. Via the germline V gene, CDR1 is KGHDR and CDR2 SFDVKD. The CDR3, from cysteine to phenylalanine, totals 14 residues. Kept here is only the CDR3 DNA, which spans 42 bases and is read in frame from base 1.